The present TCR beta chain was sequenced within a study of T cells in Graves' hyperthyroidism and ophthalmopathy. Amplification of TCR beta CDR3 regions was performed using RNA transcripts as template. When the TCR CDR3 underwent first-round RT-PCR, the HTBI primer set was used. Each CDR3 protein is one row after TCRdb ran MiXCR on the multiplex PCR reads. This table holds 300,000 to 450,000 distinct CDR3 sequences, about 13% found once. The length of the CDR3 is 14 residues. Trimming removed 2 bases at V and 4 bases at J, with 14 bases between. CDR1 and CDR2 (germline): SQVTM, ANQGSEA. The source material was blood. The chain has TRBV29-1 and TRBJ1-1; D may be TRBD1 (5 bases). This receptor was obtained from a woman under 30 with Graves' hyperthyroidism. The CDR3 DNA is TGCAGCGTTGAATGGATAGGGGTTCGCACTGAAGCTTTCTTT. It is translated as CSVEWIGVRTEAFF. The full variable domain, rest sourced from reference TRBV29-1 and TRBJ1-1, is SAVISQKPSRDICQRGTSLTIQCQVDSQVTMMFWYRQQPGQSLTLIATANQGSEATYESGFVIDKFPISRPNLTFSTLTVSNMSPEDSSIYLCSVEWIGVRTEAFFGQGTRLTVV.